The rows below give T cell receptor beta chains drawn from one sample of a study of beta chain features in type 1 diabetes. Sequencing used immunoSEQ multiplex PCR; TCRdb keeps in-frame clones, though not all of them. There are about 340,000 clones in the sample; approximately 12% occur only once, and approximately 0.016% lies in the top ten. Sequenced sample: naive CD4+ T cells from blood. The source of these receptors is a woman younger than 35 with type 1 diabetes. CDR3s leave out the opening cysteine and the closing phenylalanine or tryptophan. Part of the rows lack a size; the others show once, few, many or a class for expanded clones.

clone size,J gene,CDR3 length,V gene,CDR3 protein
NA,TRBJ2-3,13,TRBV6-5,ASSPLAGGPDTQY
NA,TRBJ2-5,13,TRBV30,AWRARQGLQETQY
few,TRBJ2-1,11,TRBV7-2,ASSLRRELEQF
few,TRBJ2-7,13,TRBV18,ASSPDLASSYEQY
few,TRBJ1-5,16,TRBV18,ASSPGNIWRSDRQPQH
NA,TRBJ2-3,9,TRBV7-9,ASSLSVTQY
few,TRBJ1-3,11,TRBV28,ASEQGRENTIY
NA,TRBJ2-6,11,TRBV30,ARALAGANVLT
NA,TRBJ1-1,9,TRBV6-5,ASSAKTEAF
NA,TRBJ1-1,13,TRBV5-4,ASSSPGHKNTEAF
NA,TRBJ1-2,13,TRBV25-1,ASSKRDRANYGYT
NA,TRBJ2-5,14,TRBV29-1,SVAPGGAGGSETQY
NA,TRBJ2-6,14,TRBV7-2,ASSLGRGYGANVLT
few,TRBJ1-1,8,TRBV30,AWSAVEAF
few,TRBJ1-2,14,TRBV7-9,ASSPGQGAFNYGYT
few,TRBJ2-3,16,TRBV9,ASSDSRLADSSTDTQY
NA,TRBJ1-1,16,TRBV4-1,ASSQEPAGATMNTEAF
NA,TRBJ2-3,14,TRBV7-9,ASSSPRTGSTDTQY
NA,TRBJ2-1,14,TRBV4-1,ASSQGVLAGVHEQF
NA,TRBJ2-7,10,TRBV27,ATSGASYEQY
NA,TRBJ2-5,11,TRBV29-1,SVVPGAQETQY
NA,TRBJ2-3,11,TRBV15,ATSFQGGDTQY
few,TRBJ2-1,12,TRBV30,AWRGAGSYNEQF
NA,TRBJ1-4,12,TRBV11-2,ASSLDRVSEKLF
few,TRBJ2-2,14,TRBV19,ASSLARTSHTGELF
few,TRBJ2-1,14,TRBV11-1,ASSLGPGTGNFEQF
NA,TRBJ1-2,12,TRBV5-4,ASSVLAGDYGYT
few,TRBJ2-7,9,TRBV28,ASSPGTGAY
few,TRBJ2-3,14,TRBV7-9,ASSPSSGRWADTQY
few,TRBJ1-4,12,TRBV5-1,ASSLGSVDEKLF
NA,TRBJ1-5,13,TRBV2,ASSPPVVSNQPQH
few,TRBJ1-5,15,TRBV15,ATSRVPGGTLLQPQH
NA,TRBJ2-1,14,TRBV4-2,ASSQDTSGNYNEQF
NA,TRBJ1-1,12,TRBV4-3,ASSQGLGTLEAF
NA,TRBJ2-2,17,TRBV9,ASSPHGGGAEFNTGELF
NA,TRBJ2-6,15,TRBV30,AWNRDRGVLRANVLT
many,TRBJ2-5,11,TRBV7-9,ASSLAGAETQY
NA,TRBJ2-6,15,TRBV5-1,ASNPGTSLSGANVLT
NA,TRBJ1-1,13,TRBV6-1,ASTRGARDRTEAF
NA,TRBJ2-1,13,TRBV7-2,ASRISGPAYNEQF
NA,TRBJ2-5,13,TRBV5-5,ASSLTGGLQETQY
NA,TRBJ2-1,14,TRBV5-4,ASSFRTSGSTDEQF
NA,TRBJ1-2,12,TRBV11-2,ASSRTGANYGYT
many,TRBJ2-7,10,TRBV29-1,SVGRGTYEQY
few,TRBJ1-1,14,TRBV15,ATSRVLTLMNTEAF
NA,TRBJ2-1,14,TRBV15,ATSRGTGGLLNEQF
NA,TRBJ2-2,11,TRBV11-3,ATGTANTGELF
NA,TRBJ2-1,16,TRBV18,ASSPISLGGGLHNEQF
NA,TRBJ2-5,12,TRBV7-6,ASSSYLQGQTQY
few,TRBJ1-1,10,TRBV7-2,ASSLARVEAF
NA,TRBJ2-7,12,TRBV6-5,ASSQQTQNRFRY
NA,TRBJ2-7,13,TRBV7-2,ASSLEQGNRYEQY
NA,TRBJ2-1,14,TRBV4-1,ASSQEARGPTLGQF
few,TRBJ2-5,12,TRBV18,ASSPPGTEETQY
NA,TRBJ2-1,12,TRBV7-9,ASSPRQGADEQF
few,TRBJ2-5,13,TRBV28,ASSGAGTAEETQY
NA,TRBJ2-7,12,TRBV7-8,ASRGTGGLGEQY
NA,TRBJ2-2,16,TRBV4-3,ASSQGSGWERGTGELF
few,TRBJ2-3,13,TRBV6-5,ASSRPGALSDTQY
few,TRBJ1-1,11,TRBV18,ASSQLMNTEAF